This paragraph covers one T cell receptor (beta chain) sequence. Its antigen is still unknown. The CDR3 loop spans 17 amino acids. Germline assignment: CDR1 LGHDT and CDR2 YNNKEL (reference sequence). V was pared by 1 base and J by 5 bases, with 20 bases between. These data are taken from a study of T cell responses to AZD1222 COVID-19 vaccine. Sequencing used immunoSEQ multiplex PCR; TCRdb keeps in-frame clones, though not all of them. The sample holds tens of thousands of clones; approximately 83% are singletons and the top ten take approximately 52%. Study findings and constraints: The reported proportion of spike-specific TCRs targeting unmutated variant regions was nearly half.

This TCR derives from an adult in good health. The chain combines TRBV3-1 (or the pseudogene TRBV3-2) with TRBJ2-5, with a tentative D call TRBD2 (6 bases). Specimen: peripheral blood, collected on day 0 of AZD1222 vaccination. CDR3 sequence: CASSQGNSAGYRETQYF. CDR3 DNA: TGTGCCAGCAGCCAAGGTAACTCCGCGGGATATCGGGAGACCCAGTACTTC.